This T cell receptor (beta chain) was sequenced in a study of blood T cells in healthy people across ages (dated by TCRdb to between 2014 and 2017). Some background on the complete study: In model experiments, template switching captured about one uniquely barcoded TCR beta cDNA molecule for every two T cells. The study measured age-related changes in TCR beta repertoire diversity using deep sequencing normalized with unique cDNA molecular identifiers. The donors were split into four age groups: young (average around 15 years), middle-aged (around 37), aged (62) and long-lived (over 75). To avoid experimental bias, donors of different ages were distributed randomly across sequencing lanes. For two donors (one aged 18 to 29 and one aged 80 or older), the study analyzed two additional independent replicas of 1 million unique cDNA reads from the same blood draw. What the authors observed across the whole study: The long-lived group showed more naive CD4+ T cells, fewer expanded clones and increased TCR diversity than the aged group, suggesting age selection. Conclusive comparison of naive and antigen-experienced compartments was prevented by the profiling of bulk unsorted PBMCs. The percentage of naive T cells measured by flow cytometry correlated strongly with observed TCR beta diversity. Total diversity estimates from one million sequenced T cells were considered lower bounds and underestimates. As age increased, observed TCR beta diversity per million T cells dropped in a roughly linear way, and a significant reduction was already evident by age 40. Donor CMV infection status was unknown, potentially confounding age-related changes in expanded clonotypes.

To note about this clonotype: Which antigen it targets is not known. No qualities accompany the bases; no much larger clone lies one base away.

Library preparation employed 5' RACE. A second PCR of about 6 to 12 cycles was performed with a sample-barcoded 5' primer and a J-beta primer mix. A unique molecular identifier was introduced onto each TCR beta cDNA molecule by a template-switch 5' adaptor carrying 12 random nucleotides. At least 2.5 million CDR3-containing paired-end reads were obtained from each sample. First-strand cDNA was synthesized from all RNA with the Mint cDNA synthesis kit, primed by a TRBC-specific oligonucleotide. Following uracil-DNA glycosylase treatment, a first 18-cycle PCR with universal primers M1SS and BC2_uni_R was performed on all cDNA. In the authors' own workflow: Each sample was normalized by randomly selecting 1 million high-quality reads, each carrying a distinct molecular identifier. Reads sharing molecular identifiers were discarded rather than binned into consensus sequences. CDR3 identification, clonotype clustering and error correction used MiTCR with a Q25 quality threshold and the strictest error-elimination algorithm. A nonparametric unseen species model with Euler transformation was used to estimate a lower bound on total TCR beta diversity. TCRdb trimmed the raw reads at Q25, called clones with MiXCR and kept productive beta chains. Duplicate CDR3 protein sequences are folded into a single record with the most common DNA and genes. The V and J calls here are based on TCRdb, not the publication. Across this sample there are 1.8 million or so distinct CDR3 sequences, with about two fifths seen only once. The top ten clonotypes cover 23% of the sample.

Including the terminal cysteine and phenylalanine, the CDR3 comprises 17 residues. The retained sequence is limited to the CDR3, 51 bases, with the frame set at the first base. V and J lose 2 bases and 2 bases, and a span of 15 bases separates them. The germline V gene yields KGHDR for CDR1 and SFDVKD for CDR2. Donors were approximately 42 systemically healthy Caucasian individuals from Russia aged roughly 6 to 90 years. Ten milliliters of peripheral blood were drawn from each donor into EDTA-treated Vacutainer tubes. Ficoll-Paque density-gradient centrifugation was used to isolate PBMCs, with at least 7 million per sample. Trizol reagent was used to extract total RNA from PBMCs, with at least 5 micrograms per sample. Naive CD45RAhigh/CD27high T cell percentages were measured by flow cytometry on a PBMC aliquot from every donor.

The sequence is built from TRBV24-1 and TRBJ2-1; the D gene is perhaps TRBD1 or TRBD2, as each covers 7 bases. Sequencing used blood. The sequence derives from a human donor in good health. The nucleotide sequence is TGTGCCACCAGTGATTCGACAGGGAGGGGTACCTACAATGAGCAGTTCTTC. Its translation reads: CATSDSTGRGTYNEQFF.